Each of the 20 T cell receptor beta chains below was sequenced from the same sample in a study of Ad26.COV2.S vaccination and SARS-CoV-2 variants. Treatment reported: over 15 received Ad26.COV2.S at low or high dose, single or two shots; about 5 received placebo; per-sample allocation not given. Day 63 after the first injection of vaccine or placebo was the sampling time. Using immunoSEQ multiplex PCR, the repertoire was profiled, and TCRdb retains in-frame clones only, with some absent. The sample includes some 390,000 clones, 75% to 90% of them seen just once. Sample: peripheral blood, taken in a trial of Ad26.COV2.S vaccine versus placebo. The receptors stem from a person aged 18-60 years who received the Ad26.COV2.S COVID-19 vaccine or a placebo.

CDR3 region: CASSQVNQQYEQYF. The CDR3 DNA reads TGTGCCAGCAGCCAAGTAAATCAACAATACGAGCAGTACTTC. V usage is TRBV4-2 and J usage is TRBJ2-7, with no clear D. Germline CDR1 reads LGHNA; CDR2 reads YNFKEQ. The CDR3 is 14 residues long. V shed 1 base and J shed 4 bases, with 11 bases lying between them.

This chain links TRBV10-3 with TRBJ2-2, with D possibly matching TRBD2 (6 bases). The CDR3 loop spans 17 amino acids. Germline values: CDR1 ENHRY, CDR2 SYGVKD. V lost 1 base to trimming and J lost 5 bases, with 17 bases between them. The CDR3 DNA follows: TGTGCCATCAGTGAGTACAACCCGGCCGCGGGAACCGGGGAGCTGTTTTTT. Translating it yields CAISEYNPAAGTGELFF.

The V gene is TRBV18, the J gene TRBJ2-1; TRBD1 or TRBD2 may be the D gene (5 bases each). The CDR3 extends over 15 amino acids. The germline V gene encodes CDR1 KGHSH and CDR2 LQKENI. The V and J ends lost 0 bases and 5 bases respectively, with 11 bases between them. CDR3: CASSPPDWTNNEQFF. In nucleotides, the CDR3 is TGTGCCAGCTCACCACCGGACTGGACAAACAATGAGCAGTTCTTC. Combining the CDR3 with reference TRBV18 and TRBJ2-1 gives the whole variable domain NAGVMQNPRHLVRRRGQEARLRCSPMKGHSHVYWYRQLPEEGLKFMVYLQKENIIDESGMPKERFSAEFPKEGPSILRIQQVVRGDSAAYFCASSPPDWTNNEQFFGPGTRLTVL.

V is TRBV4-2 and J is TRBJ1-2; no clear D gene. The germline V gene encodes CDR1 LGHNA and CDR2 YNFKEQ. CDR3 length: 15 amino acids. Trimming took 1 base from V and 8 from J, leaving 17 bases between them. The CDR3 is CASSQGVGVVYGYTF. As DNA, the CDR3 is TGTGCCAGCAGCCAAGGAGTTGGGGTAGTATACGGCTACACCTTC.

The V call is TRBV24-1, the J call TRBJ1-1, with TRBD1 as a possible D gene (5 bases). The CDR3 is 14 amino acids. Between the trimmed V and J ends, which lost 4 bases and 6 bases, there was a span of 14 bases. Germline CDR1 reads KGHDR; CDR2 reads SFDVKD. The CDR3 sequence: CATSDSSGISEAFF. The CDR3 DNA reads TGTGCCACCAGTGACTCCTCAGGGATTTCTGAAGCTTTCTTT.

This chain uses TRBV21-1 with TRBJ2-2. TRBV21-1 is a pseudogene. The CDR3 sequence is 18 residues long. CDR3 protein: CASRIHTGVRGGTGELFF. CDR3 in DNA: TGTGCCAGCAGGATACATACAGGGGTGCGCGGGGGCACCGGGGAGCTGTTTTTT.

The chain joins TRBV5-1 to TRBJ2-5, with a tentative D call TRBD2 (6 bases). This CDR3 has 14 amino acids. Germline V lookup: CDR1 SGHRS, CDR2 YFSETQ. Trimming left V 5 bases short and J 2 bases short, with 13 bases between. The CDR3 nucleotides read TGCGCCAGCAGTCCGCCAGGGACTCAAGAGACCCAGTACTTC. The encoded protein is CASSPPGTQETQYF.

The chain carries TRBV7-9 and TRBJ1-6; TRBD1 might be the D (5 bases). This CDR3 has 15 amino acids. Trimming left V 3 bases short and J 7 bases short, with 13 bases between. Germline CDR1 and CDR2: SEHNR and FQNEAQ (reference sequence). CDR3 in amino acids: CASSFFGTENSPLHF. The CDR3 DNA sequence: TGTGCCAGCAGCTTCTTTGGGACGGAAAATTCACCCCTCCACTTT.

The V and J genes are TRBV2 and TRBJ1-5, with 9 bases lining up with TRBD1. The trim removed 10 bases at V and 10 bases at J, leaving 14 bases unmatched. CDR1 and CDR2 (germline): SNHLY, FYNNEI. The CDR3 contains 14 residues. CDR3 DNA sequence: TGTGCCACTTCGGAACAGGGGGCGGGAGTACCCCAGCATTTT. It specifies CATSEQGAGVPQHF. Using reference TRBV2 and TRBJ1-5 for the parts outside the CDR3, the full variable domain is EPEVTQTPSHQVTQMGQEVILRCVPISNHLYFYWYRQILGQKVEFLVSFYNNEISEKSEIFDDQFSVERPDGSNFTLKIRSTKLEDSAMYFCATSEQGAGVPQHFGDGTRLSIL.

V and J are TRBV6-1 and TRBJ1-2; D perhaps matches TRBD1 (5 bases). CDR1 is MNHNS, CDR2 SASEGT, per germline. V lost 2 bases, J lost 5 bases, and 15 bases lay in between. The CDR3 is 15 residues long. CDR3 loop: CASSEYEDSWYGYTF. CDR3 in DNA: TGTGCCAGCAGTGAATACGAAGACAGTTGGTATGGCTACACCTTC.

The chain recombines TRBV12-5 with TRBJ2-3, with 9 bases identical to TRBD2. From germline, CDR1 is LGHNT and CDR2 FRNRAP. The V gene end was trimmed by 5 bases and the J gene end by 3 bases; junction bases not matched to a gene: 6. This CDR3 has 15 amino acids. The CDR3 protein is CASGTAGGRTDTQYF. The CDR3 DNA follows: TGTGCTAGTGGTACCGCGGGAGGGCGGACAGATACGCAGTATTTT.

The chain couples TRBV21-1 to TRBJ1-5. TRBV21-1 is a documented pseudogene. The CDR3 loop spans 14 amino acids. In DNA, the CDR3 is TGTGCCAGCAGCAAACGGCGAGGGCGTCAGCCCCAGCATTTT. It translates to CASSKRRGRQPQHF.

The V call is TRBV6-5, the J call TRBJ1-2, with 8 bases identical to TRBD1. Germline V gives CDR1 MNHEY, CDR2 SVGAGI. J lost 6 bases, V lost 5 bases, and 5 bases had no gene match. CDR3 length: 13 residues. CDR3 bases: TGTGCCAGCAGTAAGACAGGGGTAAATGGCTACACCTTC. Encoded protein: CASSKTGVNGYTF.

V usage is TRBV6-6 and J usage is TRBJ1-2, with TRBD1 as a possible D gene (5 bases). Germline lookup yields CDR1 MNHNY and CDR2 SVGAGI (reference sequence). CDR3 size: 12 residues. The V and J ends lost 8 bases and 7 bases respectively, with 14 bases between them. CDR3 amino acids: CASGRGESGYTF. CDR3 DNA: TGTGCCAGCGGTAGGGGCGAGAGTGGCTACACCTTC.

The chain couples TRBV2 to TRBJ2-3; TRBD2 matches 10 bases. The CDR3 is made up of 16 amino acids. Germline loops: CDR1 SNHLY, CDR2 FYNNEI. V was clipped by 6 bases and J by 4 bases; unmatched bases: 10. CDR3 in amino acids: CASSSRSGGAPDTQYF. The CDR3, as DNA: TGTGCCAGCAGCTCGAGAAGCGGGGGGGCCCCAGATACGCAGTATTTT.

The rearrangement joins TRBV19 to TRBJ2-7; TRBD1 matches at 7 bases. Unmatched junction bases numbered 14, after V lost 5 bases and J lost 4 bases. The CDR3 covers 16 residues. Germline V gene data show CDR1 as LNHDA and CDR2 as SQIVND (reference sequence). CDR3 protein: CASSPGTTGKLYEQYF. CDR3 sequence (DNA): TGTGCCAGTAGTCCCGGTACGACAGGGAAACTTTACGAGCAGTACTTC.

The chain is built from TRBV10-1 and TRBJ1-3; no definite D call. Trimming took off 1 base at V and 0 bases at J, with 16 bases between the two ends. Germline V gene lookup returns CDR1 WNHNN and CDR2 SYGVQD (reference sequence). The CDR3 totals 18 residues. CDR3 sequence (DNA): TGCGCCAGCAGTGAGTTACTCAGTGCACAGCTCTCTGGAAACACCATATATTTT. Its protein is CASSELLSAQLSGNTIYF.

The V and J genes are TRBV7-2 and TRBJ2-7, with TRBD1 matching over 7 bases. The CDR3 loop spans 16 amino acids. Trimming removed 1 base from V and 4 bases from J; junction bases left unmatched: 10. The germline V gene encodes CDR1 SGHTA and CDR2 FQGNSA. The CDR3 DNA sequence: TGTGCCAGCAGCTTAGTTGGGGGACAGAGACCTTACGAGCAGTACTTC. Translating gives CASSLVGGQRPYEQYF.

The CDR3 here is CAGGGWETQYF. The CDR3 coding sequence is TGTGCCGGGGGCGGGTGGGAGACCCAGTACTTC. This sequence joins TRBV6-6 and TRBJ2-5, with D possibly TRBD1 on 6 matching bases. Trimming removed 11 bases at V and 5 bases at J, with 12 bases between. The CDR3 loop spans 11 amino acids. Per germline, CDR1 MNHNY and CDR2 SVGAGI (reference sequence).

V and J are TRBV18 and TRBJ1-1, with 9 bases matching TRBD1. Trimming removed 3 bases from V and 3 bases from J; junction bases left unmatched: 8. Germline V gene data show CDR1 as KGHSH and CDR2 as LQKENI. The CDR3 spans 16 residues. CDR3 sequence (DNA): TGTGCCAGCTCACCCAACCGGGACAGGGTGCACACTGAAGCTTTCTTT. The encoded protein is CASSPNRDRVHTEAFF.